The present T cell receptor beta chain was sequenced within a study of siplizumab effects on memory and regulatory T cells. Regarding the study as a whole: Alloreactive sequences traceable to unstimulated CD4+ memory cells were significantly reduced by siplizumab. Memory cells seemed less diverse than naive T cells, which seemed major alloresponse contributors. For mappable alloreactive CD4+ clones, the mean Treg-derived fraction was approximately 69% with siplizumab and under 35% in controls. Sequences below about 10^-5 frequency were poorly captured, and few alloreactive clones mapped to unstimulated subsets.

Data came from immunoSEQ multiplex PCR; TCRdb stores just in-frame clones and leaves some out. The data show roughly 100,000 clones, over 90% seen once. Germline V gene lookup returns CDR1 SGHDN and CDR2 FVKESK. The J segment lost 5 bases and the V segment lost 4 bases, leaving 5 bases of the junction unmatched. The CDR3 is made up of 15 amino acids. Only one count was recorded for this clone. Antigen unknown. This TCR was recovered from a human donor in good health. The sequenced sample was Tregs sorted from blood. This chain joins TRBV14 and TRBJ2-1; 10 bases match TRBD2. The CDR3 reads CASSPLGLADNEQFF. In DNA, the CDR3 is TGTGCCAGCAGCCCACTCGGACTAGCGGACAATGAGCAGTTCTTC. The full variable domain, with the rest looked up from reference TRBV14 and TRBJ2-1, is EAGVTQFPSHSVIEKGQTVTLRCDPISGHDNLYWYRRVMGKEIKFLLHFVKESKQDESGMPNNRFLAERTGGTYSTLKVQPAELEDSGVYFCASSPLGLADNEQFFGPGTRLTVL.